This entry is about one T cell receptor (beta chain). Its antigen is unidentified. The CDR3 is 15 amino acids. The ends lost 1 base at V and 6 bases at J; junction bases unmatched: 7. CDR1 and CDR2 from the germline V gene are SEHNR and FQNEAQ (reference sequence). TCR beta CDR3 sequences were amplified from RNA transcripts. Researchers ran a first-round RT-PCR on the TCR CDR3 using the HTBI primer set. A single record per CDR3 protein comes from TCRdb applying MiXCR to the multiplex PCR reads. Among 600,000 to 750,000 distinct CDR3 sequences listed, around 16% were seen once. Isolation of PBMCs was performed on approximately 10 ml fresh peripheral blood. The data derive from a study of T cells in Graves' hyperthyroidism and ophthalmopathy. Study context: Blood was drawn when the patient was first diagnosed and still untreated.

Study-wide findings and caveats: Clonotypes that were expanded in thyroid above 0.001 mostly appeared in blood too.

The clonotype was recovered from a man aged 50 to 60 with Graves' hyperthyroidism. This chain uses TRBV7-9 with TRBJ2-7; 9 bases align to TRBD2. The sample comprised blood. CDR3 sequence (DNA): TGTGCCAGCAGCTTAGTTAGCGGGAGCGGTAGCGAGCAGTACTTC. Translation: CASSLVSGSGSEQYF.